Listed below are T cell receptor beta chains from one sample, sequenced in a study of blood T cell repertoires in COVID-19. Clones were sequenced by immunoSEQ multiplex PCR, and TCRdb holds only the in-frame ones, with some missing. The sample contains 250,000 to 350,000 clones, around 87% of which appear only once. Sequenced input: PBMCs or T cells enriched from blood (not recorded which). The source of these receptors is a young woman who had recovered from COVID-19. CDR3s include the opening cysteine and the closing phenylalanine or tryptophan. D genes are given only for firm matches. A row's size may be missing; if present it is once, few, many or a size class.

clone size	D gene	V gene	J gene	CDR3 protein	CDR3 DNA
-	TRBD1	TRBV10-2	TRBJ1-6	CASSTGQANNSPLHF	TGCGCCAGCAGTACAGGACAGGCAAATAATTCACCCCTCCACTTT
-	TRBD1	TRBV7-2	TRBJ1-5	CASSLRDRGPYSNQPQHF	TGTGCCAGCAGCTTACGGGACAGGGGGCCGTATAGCAATCAGCCCCAGCATTTT
once	-	TRBV5-1	TRBJ2-5	CASSLPNEETQYF	TGCGCCAGCAGCTTGCCTAATGAGGAGACCCAGTACTTC
-	TRBD2	TRBV3-1/TRBV3-2	TRBJ2-1	CASSQDRGGTGNEQFF	TGTGCCAGCAGCCAAGATCGCGGGGGGACCGGCAATGAGCAGTTCTTC
-	-	TRBV27	TRBJ1-2	CASSPRLEQGTNGYTF	TGTGCCAGCAGTCCTCGCTTGGAACAGGGAACGAATGGCTACACCTTC
-	-	TRBV7-2	TRBJ1-6	CASSLGGGRGLHSPLHF	TGTGCCAGCAGCTTAGGGGGTGGCAGGGGCTTACATTCACCCCTCCACTTT
-	-	TRBV7-8	TRBJ2-2	CASSLGGLSYTGELFF	TGTGCCAGCAGCTTAGGGGGACTCAGCTACACCGGGGAGCTGTTTTTT
-	TRBD1	TRBV6-5	TRBJ1-1	CASKSDRVGTEAFF	TGTGCCAGCAAATCGGACAGGGTAGGAACTGAAGCTTTCTTT
-	TRBD1	TRBV6-5	TRBJ1-1	CASRTGDGDTEAFF	TGTGCCAGCAGGACAGGGGATGGAGACACTGAAGCTTTCTTT
-	-	TRBV7-8	TRBJ1-2	CASSPLTANYGYTF	TGTGCCAGCAGCCCATTGACAGCTAACTATGGCTACACCTTC
-	-	TRBV7-9	TRBJ2-2	CASSLSWGQVYTGELFF	TGTGCCAGCAGCTTAAGCTGGGGCCAGGTCTACACCGGGGAGCTGTTTTTT
-	TRBD1	TRBV6-5	TRBJ2-7	CATRDRGPYEQYF	TGTGCCACCCGGGACAGGGGACCCTACGAGCAGTACTTC
-	-	TRBV20-1	TRBJ1-2	CSSQGIGATF	TGCAGTTCACAGGGTATTGGAGCGACCTTC
-	-	TRBV4-2	TRBJ1-4	CASSLEQGATNEKLFF	TGTGCCAGCAGCCTAGAACAGGGTGCAACTAATGAAAAACTGTTTTTT
-	-	TRBV5-1	TRBJ1-1	CASRLLRGRDTEAFF	TGCGCCAGCAGGCTACTAAGGGGGAGAGACACTGAAGCTTTCTTT
-	-	TRBV12-3/TRBV12-4	TRBJ2-7	CASSFEASYEQYF	TGTGCCAGCAGTTTTGAGGCGTCCTACGAGCAGTACTTC
-	TRBD1	TRBV28	TRBJ2-7	CASSSTAGTGSYEQYF	TGTGCCAGCAGTTCAACTGCCGGGACAGGCTCCTACGAGCAGTACTTC
once	TRBD1	TRBV5-6	TRBJ1-6	CASSSRQGGDNSPLHF	TGTGCCAGCAGCTCCCGACAGGGGGGGGATAATTCACCCCTCCACTTT
-	-	TRBV24-1	TRBJ2-2	CATSETGGANTGELFF	TGTGCCACCAGTGAAACAGGGGGGGCGAACACCGGGGAGCTGTTTTTT
-	TRBD1	TRBV4-1	TRBJ1-3	CASSQVGRGRGKNGNTIYF	TGCGCCAGCAGCCAAGTCGGGAGGGGCAGGGGGAAGAATGGAAACACCATATATTTT
-	-	TRBV7-9	TRBJ1-1	CASSLDKYAEAFF	TGTGCCAGCAGCTTAGACAAGTACGCTGAAGCTTTCTTT
-	TRBD2	TRBV7-2	TRBJ2-3	CASSSGLAADTQYF	TGTGCCAGCAGCTCGGGACTAGCTGCAGATACGCAGTATTTT
-	TRBD2	TRBV5-4	TRBJ2-5	CASSPGTSGGGETQYF	TGTGCCAGCAGCCCAGGGACTAGCGGGGGAGGGGAGACCCAGTACTTC
-	-	TRBV6-6	TRBJ1-2	CASSRSEGNYGYTF	TGTGCCAGCAGCCGATCGGAGGGGAACTATGGCTACACCTTC
-	-	TRBV6-5	TRBJ1-1	CASCRNTEAFF	TGTGCCAGCTGCAGGAACACTGAAGCTTTCTTT
-	-	TRBV27	TRBJ1-1	CASSSRQVATSTEAFF	TGTGCCAGCAGTTCCCGACAGGTTGCCACTAGTACTGAAGCTTTCTTT
-	-	TRBV28	TRBJ1-2	CASSLGPAGLPNYGYTF	TGTGCCAGCAGTTTGGGCCCCGCGGGGTTGCCTAACTATGGCTACACCTTC
-	-	TRBV4-3	TRBJ2-1	CASSQVGSGQNEQFF	TGCGCCAGCAGCCAAGTCGGGAGCGGCCAGAATGAGCAGTTCTTC
-	-	TRBV27	TRBJ2-1	CASSYYPSSYNEQFF	TGTGCCAGCAGCTACTACCCGAGCTCCTACAATGAGCAGTTCTTC
-	-	TRBV11-3	TRBJ2-2	CASSLHGANTGELFF	TGTGCCAGCAGCTTACATGGGGCAAACACCGGGGAGCTGTTTTTT
-	-	TRBV10-1	TRBJ1-4	CASTINENLFF	TGCGCCAGCACTATTAATGAAAACCTGTTTTTT
-	TRBD1	TRBV30	TRBJ1-1	CAWCKKDRASEAFF	TGTGCCTGGTGTAAGAAGGACAGGGCCTCTGAAGCTTTCTTT
-	TRBD2	TRBV6-5	TRBJ2-1	CASSHAGRGDEQFF	TGTGCCAGCAGTCACGCAGGGAGGGGCGATGAGCAGTTCTTC
few	-	TRBV2	TRBJ1-1	CASSGMNTEAFF	TGTGCCAGCAGTGGTATGAACACTGAAGCTTTCTTT
-	-	TRBV2	TRBJ1-5	CASSETSGYSNQPQHF	TGTGCCAGCAGTGAAACGTCAGGGTATAGCAATCAGCCCCAGCATTTT
-	-	TRBV29-1	TRBJ2-3	CSAVPQQGFADTQYF	TGCAGCGCCGTCCCCCAACAGGGATTTGCAGATACGCAGTATTTT
-	-	TRBV7-2	TRBJ2-5	CASSLNREETQYF	TGTGCCAGCAGCTTAAATCGGGAAGAGACCCAGTACTTC